This T cell receptor (beta chain) was found in a study of identical twins. Study findings and constraints: Where out-of-frame alpha sequences were twin-shared, they showed excess low generation probability. Invariant MAIT and iNKT cells may have partly biased zero-insertion analyses. Out-of-frame beta chain sequences displayed weaker excess sharing between twins.

This clonotype was detected only a few times. No antigen is known for it. With template switching, a universal primer site was added, and the cDNA carried unique molecular identifiers. TCRdb reanalysed the 5' RACE reads using MiXCR and keeps one entry per CDR3 protein. The data show 1.5 million or so distinct CDR3 sequences, with less than 40% seen just once and 0.27% held by the top ten. Germline assignment: CDR1 SNHLY and CDR2 FYNNEI. The CDR3 consists of 14 residues. V was shortened by 4 bases and J by 2 bases, with 8 bases between the two germline ends. The chain couples TRBV2 to TRBJ2-2; D call uncertain. This receptor was identified in a newborn girl in good health. Sequencing used cord blood. Written as DNA, the CDR3 is TGTGCCAGCAGTGTTTTGACTAACACCGGGGAGCTGTTTTTT. It specifies CASSVLTNTGELFF.